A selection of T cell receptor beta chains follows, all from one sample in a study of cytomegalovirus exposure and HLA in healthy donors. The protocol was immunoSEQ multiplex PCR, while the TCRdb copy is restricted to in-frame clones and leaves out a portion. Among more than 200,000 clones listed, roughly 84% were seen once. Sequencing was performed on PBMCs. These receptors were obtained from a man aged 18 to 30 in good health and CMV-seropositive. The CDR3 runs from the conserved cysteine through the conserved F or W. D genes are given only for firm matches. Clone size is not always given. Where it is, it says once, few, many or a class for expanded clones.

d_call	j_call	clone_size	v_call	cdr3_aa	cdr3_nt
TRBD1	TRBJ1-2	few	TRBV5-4	CASSAPGQISYGYTF	TGTGCCAGCAGCGCCCCGGGACAGATTAGTTATGGCTACACCTTC
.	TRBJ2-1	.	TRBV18	CASSPGSSSYNEQFF	TGTGCCAGCTCACCCGGCTCAAGCTCCTACAATGAGCAGTTCTTC
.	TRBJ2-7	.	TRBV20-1	CSARGGDEQYF	TGCAGTGCTAGAGGAGGGGACGAGCAGTACTTC
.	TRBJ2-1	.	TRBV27	CASSLSQGRENTGYNEQFF	TGTGCCAGCAGTTTATCGCAAGGGCGGGAAAATACGGGCTACAATGAGCAGTTCTTC
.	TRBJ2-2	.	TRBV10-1	CASRVLGEKRWYGGELFF	TGCGCCAGCAGGGTCTTGGGGGAGAAGCGATGGTATGGCGGGGAGCTGTTTTTT
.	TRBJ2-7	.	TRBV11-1	CASSTSVEQYF	TGTGCCAGCAGCACATCAGTCGAGCAGTACTTC
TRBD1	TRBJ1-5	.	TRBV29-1	CSVGGTGKDGQPQHF	TGCAGCGTTGGAGGGACAGGGAAAGATGGTCAGCCCCAGCATTTT
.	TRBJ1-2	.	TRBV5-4	CASSPLGLGYTF	TGTGCCAGCAGCCCCCTGGGGTTAGGCTACACCTTC
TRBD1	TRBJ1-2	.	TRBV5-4	CASSPDRNSNYGYTF	TGTGCCAGCAGCCCGGACAGGAATTCTAACTATGGCTACACCTTC
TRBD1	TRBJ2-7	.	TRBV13	CASSLAGQSVEQYF	TGTGCCAGCAGCTTAGCGGGACAGAGCGTCGAGCAGTACTTC
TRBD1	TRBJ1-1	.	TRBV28	CASSAVGDREAFF	TGTGCCAGCAGTGCAGTCGGGGACAGGGAAGCTTTCTTT
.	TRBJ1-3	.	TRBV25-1	CASSEGIGYTGNTIYF	TGTGCCAGCAGTGAAGGTATCGGGTACACTGGAAACACCATATATTTT
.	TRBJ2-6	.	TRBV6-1	CASSEFRRRLSGANVLTF	TGTGCCAGCAGTGAATTTCGACGACGGCTCTCTGGGGCCAACGTCCTGACTTTC
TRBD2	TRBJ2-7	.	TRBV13	CASSRGLADSYEQYF	TGTGCCAGCAGTAGAGGACTAGCGGACTCCTACGAGCAGTACTTC
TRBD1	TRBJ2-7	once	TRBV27	CASSSDRGLEQYF	TGTGCCAGCAGTTCGGACAGGGGTCTCGAGCAGTACTTC
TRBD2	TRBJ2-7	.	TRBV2	CASSPPGLATYEQYF	TGTGCCAGCAGTCCGCCGGGACTAGCGACATACGAGCAGTACTTC
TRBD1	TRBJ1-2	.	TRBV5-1	CASSLNGDRYGYTF	TGCGCCAGCAGCTTGAACGGGGACAGGTATGGCTACACCTTC
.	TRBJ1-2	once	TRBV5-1	CASSFAGGYTF	TGCGCCAGCAGCTTTGCCGGTGGCTACACCTTC
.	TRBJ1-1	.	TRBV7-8	CASSLGGTSDTEAFF	TGTGCCAGCAGCTTAGGAGGGACTAGCGACACTGAAGCTTTCTTT
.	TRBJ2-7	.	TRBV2	CASSEMDKTYEQYF	TGTGCCAGCAGTGAAATGGACAAGACCTACGAGCAGTACTTC
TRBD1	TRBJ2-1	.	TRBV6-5	CASSSRTGGNEQFF	TGTGCCAGCAGCTCTAGGACAGGGGGCAATGAGCAGTTCTTC
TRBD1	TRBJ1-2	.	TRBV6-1	CASSPDRGYGYTF	TGTGCCAGCAGCCCCGACAGGGGTTATGGCTACACCTTC
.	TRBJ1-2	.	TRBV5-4	CASSLGEGFDYGYTF	TGTGCCAGCAGCTTGGGAGAGGGGTTCGACTATGGCTACACCTTC
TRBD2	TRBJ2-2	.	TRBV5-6	CASSSLRLAGGTNTGELFF	TGTGCCAGCAGCTCCCTCAGACTAGCGGGAGGGACGAACACCGGGGAGCTGTTTTTT
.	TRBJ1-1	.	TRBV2	CASSQGFNTEAFF	TGTGCCAGCAGCCAGGGGTTCAACACTGAAGCTTTCTTT
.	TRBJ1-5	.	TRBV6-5	CASRPDSPNQPQHF	TGTGCCAGCAGACCTGACAGCCCAAATCAGCCCCAGCATTTT
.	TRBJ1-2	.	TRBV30	CAWSRTGNYGYTF	TGTGCCTGGAGCCGTACTGGGAATTATGGCTACACCTTC
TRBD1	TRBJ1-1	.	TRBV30	CAWSETGGSQNTEAFF	TGTGCCTGGAGTGAGACAGGGGGGTCTCAGAACACTGAAGCTTTCTTT
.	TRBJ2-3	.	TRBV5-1	CASSNGFTDTQYF	TGCGCCAGCAGCAACGGATTCACAGATACGCAGTATTTT